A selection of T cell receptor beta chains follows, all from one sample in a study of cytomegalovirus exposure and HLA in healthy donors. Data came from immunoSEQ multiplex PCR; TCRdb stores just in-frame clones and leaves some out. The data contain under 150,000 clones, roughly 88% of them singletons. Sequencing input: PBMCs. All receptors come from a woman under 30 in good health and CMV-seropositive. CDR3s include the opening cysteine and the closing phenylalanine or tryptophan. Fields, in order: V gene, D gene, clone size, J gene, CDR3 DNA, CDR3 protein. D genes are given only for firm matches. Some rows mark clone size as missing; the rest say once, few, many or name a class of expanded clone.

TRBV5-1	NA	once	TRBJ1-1	TGCGCCAGCAGCTCGACCCTTCCGGGTATTAGCGCTGAAGCTTTCTTT	CASSSTLPGISAEAFF
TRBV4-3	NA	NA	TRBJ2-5	TGCGCCAGCAGCCAGCTAAGGGGGCAAGAGACCCAGTACTTC	CASSQLRGQETQYF
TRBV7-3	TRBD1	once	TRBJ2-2	TGTGCCAGCAGCCGAACAGGGGTTGGGGAGCTGTTTTTT	CASSRTGVGELFF
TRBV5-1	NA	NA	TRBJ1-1	TGCGCCAGCAGCTTGGCAGGGGAAGCTTTCTTT	CASSLAGEAFF
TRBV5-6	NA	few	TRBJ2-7	TGTGCCAGCAGCTTATCCGGGGGGCTAGGGGAGCAGTACTTC	CASSLSGGLGEQYF
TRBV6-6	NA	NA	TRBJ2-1	TGTGCCAGCAGTTATGGACTCGGTTATGAGCAGTTCTTC	CASSYGLGYEQFF
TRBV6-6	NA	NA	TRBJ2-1	TGTGCCAGCAGTTACTCTCCTCGGGGTCCTGAGCAGTTCTTC	CASSYSPRGPEQFF
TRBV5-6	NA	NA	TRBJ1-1	TGTGCCAGCAGTTTGGCAGGGTTGGAAGCTTTCTTT	CASSLAGLEAFF
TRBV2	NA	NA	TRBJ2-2	TGTGCCAGCAACACAGGGCAGGGCACCGGGGAGCTGTTTTTT	CASNTGQGTGELFF
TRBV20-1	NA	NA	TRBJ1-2	TGCAGTCCCCGGGAGGGATATGGCTACACCTTC	CSPREGYGYTF
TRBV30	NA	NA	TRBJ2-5	TGTGCCTGGAGCGAGTTAGTCACTAGTGGGTGGGAGACCCAGTACTTC	CAWSELVTSGWETQYF
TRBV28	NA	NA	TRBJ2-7	TGTGCCAGCAGTCCGCTGGGACATCCAGCTACCTACGAGCAGTACTTC	CASSPLGHPATYEQYF
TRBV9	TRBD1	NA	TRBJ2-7	TGTGCCAGCAGCGTAGACGGGACAGCTTCCTACGAGCAGTACTTC	CASSVDGTASYEQYF
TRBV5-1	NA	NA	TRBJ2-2	TGCGCCAGCAGCCTAATCCCGGCCGGGAAGAACACCGGGGAGCTGTTTTTT	CASSLIPAGKNTGELFF
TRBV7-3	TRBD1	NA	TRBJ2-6	TGTGCCAGCAGGGCGCAGGGGGCGCTTGGGGCCAACGTCCTGACTTTC	CASRAQGALGANVLTF
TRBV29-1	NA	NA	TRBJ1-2	TGCAGCGTTGAACCAACCTACCCATCGGACACTAACCCTAACTATGGCTACACCTTC	CSVEPTYPSDTNPNYGYTF
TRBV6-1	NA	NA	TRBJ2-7	TGTGCCAGCAGTGATCGGGGGAGCTCCTACGAGCAGTACTTC	CASSDRGSSYEQYF
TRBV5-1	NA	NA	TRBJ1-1	TGCGCCAGCAGCTTGGCCGGAGGAGACACTGAAGCTTTCTTT	CASSLAGGDTEAFF
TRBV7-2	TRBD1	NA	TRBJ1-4	TGTGCCAGCAGCTTAGGAGGACAGGGTGGCATCGGAAAACTGTTTTTT	CASSLGGQGGIGKLFF
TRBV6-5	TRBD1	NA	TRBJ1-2	TGTGCCAGCAGAACCTTAGCACAGGGGGCTCGGGGCTACACCTTC	CASRTLAQGARGYTF
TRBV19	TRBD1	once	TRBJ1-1	TGTGCCAGTAGAGGACAGGGGATACTTTACAGAGGGAACACTGAAGCTTTCTTT	CASRGQGILYRGNTEAFF
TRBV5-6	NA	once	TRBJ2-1	TGTGCCAGCAGCGCCCCAACTCAGAGCGGGCCGTTCTTC	CASSAPTQSGPFF
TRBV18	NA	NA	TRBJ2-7	TGTGCCAGCTCACCCCAGGGGATCGACGAGCAGTACTTC	CASSPQGIDEQYF
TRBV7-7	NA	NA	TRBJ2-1	TGTGCTAGCAGGAGGGGCCCAGGGGATGAGCAGTTCTTC	CASRRGPGDEQFF
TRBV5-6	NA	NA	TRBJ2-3	TGTGCCAGCAGCCCGCGGGGTATAGATACGCAGTATTTT	CASSPRGIDTQYF
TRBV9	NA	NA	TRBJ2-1	TGTGCCAGCAGCCGCATGTCAACCCCGAGCTCCTACAATGAGCAGTTCTTC	CASSRMSTPSSYNEQFF
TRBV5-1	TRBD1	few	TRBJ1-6	TGCGCCAGCAGCATGTCCGGGACAGGGAATTCACCCCTCCACTTT	CASSMSGTGNSPLHF
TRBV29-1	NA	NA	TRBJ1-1	TGCAGCGTCACAGTCACTGAAGCTTTCTTT	CSVTVTEAFF
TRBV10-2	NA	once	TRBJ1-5	TGCGCCAGCAGTGGGGTTGTAGGGGTCAATCAGCCCCAGCATTTT	CASSGVVGVNQPQHF